Below, 5 T cell receptor beta chains from the same sample are listed, as sequenced in a study of long-term antiretroviral therapy in people with HIV. The authors ran the immunoSEQ assay, v3.0, at survey level. Using immunoSEQ multiplex PCR, the repertoire was profiled, and TCRdb retains in-frame clones only, with some absent. The sample has over 15,000 clones, roughly 95% seen once. The sample consisted of unsorted PBMCs, taken more than 10 years after starting antiretroviral therapy. These receptors were collected from a man under 40 with HIV.

This clone was picked up one time. J is TRBJ1-2 and V is TRBV6-1; D is unresolved. Deletions cut 4 bases from V and 1 base from J, with 7 bases between. Per germline, CDR1 MNHNS and CDR2 SASEGT. This CDR3 is built from 13 residues. As DNA, the CDR3 is TGTGCCAGCAGTGTTCAGAATAACTATGGCTACACCTTC. Its protein product is CASSVQNNYGYTF.

V is TRBV7-8 and J is TRBJ2-1; D not resolved. The CDR3 totals 13 residues. V was shortened by 5 bases and J by 9 bases, with 14 bases between the two germline ends. Germline-derived CDR1 and CDR2 are SGHVS and FQNEAQ. CDR3 nucleotide sequence: TGTGCCAGCAGCACGCACCTAGTCCCTGAGCAGTTCTTC. Protein product: CASSTHLVPEQFF.

V usage is TRBV27 and J usage is TRBJ2-3; TRBD2 is a possible D gene (6 bases). This CDR3 contains 14 residues. Trimming cost V 4 bases and J 2 bases, with 10 bases left between them. Germline V gene lookup returns CDR1 MNHEY and CDR2 SMNVEV (reference sequence). CDR3 sequence: CASSSGGNTDTQYF. The DNA for the CDR3 is TGTGCCAGCAGTTCCGGGGGTAACACAGATACGCAGTATTTT.

The rearrangement joins TRBV29-1 to TRBJ1-2; D is undetermined. V was clipped by 3 bases and J by 5 bases, with 10 bases between them. The CDR3 loop spans 12 amino acids. Germline V gene lookup returns CDR1 SQVTM and CDR2 ANQGSEA. The CDR3 DNA reads TGCAGCGTTGAGGCAACAGTTTATGGCTACACCTTC. This codes for CSVEATVYGYTF.

Only one count was recorded for this clone. The genes are TRBV10-1 and TRBJ2-3; D is ambiguous. Trimming cost V 3 bases and J 2 bases, with 18 bases left between them. CDR3 length equals 17 residues. The germline gives CDR1 WNHNN, CDR2 SYGVQD (reference sequence). The chain's CDR3 is CASSESNRALTTDTQYF. The CDR3, as DNA: TGCGCCAGCAGTGAATCCAACCGGGCACTAACCACAGATACGCAGTATTTT.